The 17 T cell receptor beta chains given below trace back to one sample, sequenced in a study of a mutant IDH1 vaccine in newly diagnosed glioma. Measured with immunoSEQ multiplex PCR; TCRdb has only the in-frame clones, and not every one. This table holds some 130,000 clones, about 80% found once. These TCRs' antigens remain unknown. As to time point: week 11, during vaccination. Vaccine doses each comprised 300 ug of mutant IDH1 20-mer peptide, with topical imiquimod. The sequencing here drew on PBMCs, taken from a glioma patient whose treatment included an IDH1 peptide vaccine. The receptors originated from a man aged 40-55 years with glioma.

The rearrangement joins TRBV7-2 to TRBJ1-4, with D tentatively TRBD1 (5 bases). Germline V gene sequence: CDR1 SGHTA, CDR2 FQGNSA. V shed 3 bases and J shed 7 bases, with 12 bases lying between them. CDR3 size: 14 residues. The CDR3 loop is CASSFQGLGEKLFF. The CDR3, as DNA: TGTGCCAGCAGCTTTCAGGGTCTGGGTGAAAAACTGTTTTTT. Full variable domain (missing parts from reference TRBV7-2 and TRBJ1-4): GAGVSQSPSNKVTEKGKDVELRCDPISGHTALYWYRQSLGQGLEFLIYFQGNSAPDKSGLPSDRFSAERTGGSVSTLTIQRTQQEDSAVYLCASSFQGLGEKLFFGSGTQLSVL.

The chain carries TRBV5-6 and TRBJ2-5; 9 bases match TRBD2. CDR3 length: 18 residues. The germline V gene encodes CDR1 SGHDT and CDR2 YYEEEE. J gave up 5 bases and V 4 bases, and 18 bases lay outside the gene matches. CDR3 bases: TGTGCCAGCAGCCGCATAGCGGGGGTCCCCACGGGAGGGGAGACCCAGTACTTC. Translation gives CASSRIAGVPTGGETQYF.

This clone was observed a handful of times. This chain uses TRBV14 with TRBJ2-4; D unresolved. Germline V gives CDR1 SGHDN, CDR2 FVKESK. The CDR3 length is 13 residues. Trimming cost V 1 base and J 6 bases, with 7 bases left between them. The CDR3 DNA follows: TGTGCCAGCAGCCAAGGGTTCCCAAACATTCAGTACTTC. Translating gives CASSQGFPNIQYF.

This chain links TRBV4-3 with TRBJ1-4, with D possibly being TRBD1 (6 bases). The ends were cut back, 0 bases at V and 16 bases at J, with 18 bases in the middle. From germline, CDR1 is LGHNA and CDR2 YSLEER. The CDR3 covers 14 residues. DNA of the CDR3: TGCGCCAGCAGCCAAGAAAGTAGAACAGGGAGGGCGTTTTTT. Its translation: CASSQESRTGRAFF.

The V and J genes are TRBV4-1 and TRBJ2-1; 9 nucleotides line up with TRBD2. V was pared by 0 bases and J by 6 bases, with 3 bases of the junction left unmatched. CDR1 is MGHRA, CDR2 YSYEKL, per germline. This CDR3 is 15 amino acids long. CDR3 amino acids: CASSQDGTSLNEQFF. CDR3 DNA sequence: TGCGCCAGCAGCCAAGACGGGACTAGCCTCAATGAGCAGTTCTTC.

The CDR3 DNA follows: TGCGCCAGCAGGACGGAGGCCCTCTCCTACGAGCAGTACTTC. This encodes CASRTEALSYEQYF. This sequence joins TRBV5-1 and TRBJ2-7; D is possibly TRBD2 (5 bases). The CDR3 runs to 14 residues. Germline V CDR1 and CDR2: SGHRS, YFSETQ. V lost 5 bases and J lost 0, with 12 bases in between.

The chain links TRBV19 to TRBJ1-5, with 9 bases matching TRBD1. CDR1 LNHDA and CDR2 SQIVND come from the germline V gene (reference sequence). This CDR3 region has 16 residues. V dropped 5 bases and J dropped 2; count of bases not matched to a gene: 7. The CDR3 here is CASSGVTGGGNQPQHF. CDR3 DNA sequence: TGTGCCAGTAGTGGCGTGACAGGGGGAGGCAATCAGCCCCAGCATTTT.

The rearrangement joins TRBV7-8 to TRBJ2-2; D is unclear. Deletions cut 5 bases from V and 5 bases from J, with 6 bases between. The CDR3 loop spans 12 amino acids. Per germline, CDR1 SGHVS and CDR2 FQNEAQ. The CDR3 here is CASSEQTGELFF. The CDR3 region has the DNA TGTGCCAGCAGCGAACAGACCGGGGAGCTGTTTTTT.

This chain uses TRBV6-5 with TRBJ2-2; no clear D. CDR3 length: 14 residues. Germline V gene sequence: CDR1 MNHEY, CDR2 SVGAGI. The V end lost 6 bases, the J end lost 0 bases, and 8 bases lay between the germline ends. CDR3 loop: CASRGPSNTGELFF. The DNA for the CDR3 is TGTGCCAGCAGAGGCCCTTCGAACACCGGGGAGCTGTTTTTT.

This clone was detected once. V gene TRBV15 combines with J gene TRBJ2-1, with 10 bases that match TRBD2. CDR1 LNHNV and CDR2 YYDKDF come from the germline V gene (reference sequence). The V segment lost 1 base and the J segment 7 bases; nucleotides outside the gene matches: 4. The CDR3 is made up of 15 amino acids. In DNA, the CDR3 is TGTGCCACCAGCAGAGGGGCTAGCGGGGGAAATGAGCAGTTCTTC. It encodes CATSRGASGGNEQFF.

The chain is built from TRBV5-4 and TRBJ2-7, with 8 bases identical to TRBD2. The J segment lost 6 bases and the V segment lost 2 bases, leaving 7 bases of the junction unmatched. The CDR3 extends over 14 amino acids. Germline CDR1 and CDR2: SGHNT and YYREEE (reference sequence). The CDR3 sequence: CASSFRGGPLEQYF. CDR3 nucleotide sequence: TGTGCCAGCAGCTTTCGGGGGGGGCCCCTCGAGCAGTACTTC.

The rearrangement links TRBV30 to TRBJ2-2; no definite D call. The CDR3 has 13 amino acids. CDR1 GTSNPN and CDR2 SVGIG come from the germline V gene (reference sequence). Deletions cut 0 bases from V and 8 bases from J, with 10 bases between. The CDR3 region is CAWSVQEDGELFF. The CDR3 DNA follows: TGTGCCTGGAGTGTACAAGAAGATGGGGAGCTGTTTTTT.

This sequence joins TRBV2 and TRBJ2-3; a weak D match, TRBD1 (6 bases). V was clipped by 2 bases and J by 1 base, with 10 bases between them. The V gene's germline CDR1 is SNHLY and CDR2 FYNNEI. The CDR3 length is 15 residues. CDR3 sequence reads: CASSERRQGTDTQYF. DNA of the CDR3: TGTGCCAGCAGTGAACGCCGACAGGGCACAGATACGCAGTATTTT.

This rearrangement joins TRBV2 to TRBJ2-6; 9 nucleotides match TRBD1. V dropped 6 bases and J dropped 0; count of bases not matched to a gene: 6. The CDR3 is made up of 17 amino acids. Germline values: CDR1 SNHLY, CDR2 FYNNEI. The CDR3: CASRGGQGDSGANVLTF. CDR3 DNA sequence: TGTGCCAGCAGGGGGGGACAGGGTGACTCTGGGGCCAACGTCCTGACTTTC.

A single count supports this clone. The chain joins TRBV15 to TRBJ2-3; D is possibly TRBD1 or TRBD2 (5 bases each). There are 17 residues in the CDR3. V lost 1 base and J lost 2, with 16 bases in between. Germline CDR1 and CDR2: LNHNV and YYDKDF (reference sequence). The CDR3 DNA reads TGTGCCACCAGCAGAGGGGGAGCGGCAGGGAACACAGATACGCAGTATTTT. Its translation is CATSRGGAAGNTDTQYF.

The V and J genes are TRBV6-5 and TRBJ1-4; D gene unclear. From germline, CDR1 is MNHEY and CDR2 SVGAGI. The length of the CDR3 is 14 residues. Trimming pared 2 bases from V and 7 bases from J, leaving 11 bases between. CDR3 coding DNA: TGTGCCAGCAGTTACGGCGGGAGCGGTGAAAAACTGTTTTTT. It is translated as CASSYGGSGEKLFF.

The chain uses TRBV19 and TRBJ2-7; TRBD1 matches 10 bases. CDR3 length: 13 residues. CDR1 and CDR2 (germline): LNHDA, SQIVND (reference sequence). The V gene end was trimmed by 5 bases and the J gene end by 6 bases; junction bases not matched to a gene: 4. The CDR3 nucleotides are TGTGCCAGTAGTTCGACAGGGGGCGGCGAGCAGTACTTC. Its protein is CASSSTGGGEQYF.